The clone carrying this T cell receptor (beta chain) came up a few times. The antigen is undetermined. Here immunoSEQ multiplex PCR was the method, and the copy in TCRdb shows in-frame clones only, minus some. The sample lists about 130,000 clones, about 90% occurring once. The CDR3 covers 17 residues. The germline V and J ends were trimmed by 2 bases and 4 bases, with 21 bases remaining between them. Germline assignment: CDR1 SGHRS and CDR2 YFSETQ. The sample comes from a study of T cell responses to AZD1222 COVID-19 vaccine. Study summary: Some second doses came at about 4 weeks and others at about 12 weeks; these were pooled.

Study results and limitations: Repertoire sampling happened only post peak T cell response. Mostly white British, mostly female donors; authors suggested clonal diversity may be underestimated.

This sequence originates from an adult in good health. The V and J genes are TRBV5-1 and TRBJ1-2, with no clear D. Sequencing used peripheral blood, obtained on day 0 of AZD1222 vaccination. CDR3 DNA: TGCGCCAGCAGCTTCTCTGGTAGTGGGGATGTAGTCTATGGCTACACCTTC. Amino acids: CASSFSGSGDVVYGYTF.